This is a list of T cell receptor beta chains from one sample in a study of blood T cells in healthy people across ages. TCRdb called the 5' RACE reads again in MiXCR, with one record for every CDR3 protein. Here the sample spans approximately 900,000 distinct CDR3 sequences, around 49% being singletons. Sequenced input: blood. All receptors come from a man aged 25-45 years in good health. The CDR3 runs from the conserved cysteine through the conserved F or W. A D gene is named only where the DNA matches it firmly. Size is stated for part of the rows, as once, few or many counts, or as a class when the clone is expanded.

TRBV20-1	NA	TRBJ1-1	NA	CSAPDSPNTEAFF	TGCAGTGCTCCGGACAGCCCTAACACTGAAGCTTTCTTT
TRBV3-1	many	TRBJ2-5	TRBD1	CASSQRDRQTQYF	TGTGCCAGCAGCCAACGGGACAGACAGACCCAGTACTTC
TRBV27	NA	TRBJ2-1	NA	CASSPPQTNYKEQFF	TGTGCCAGCAGCCCCCCACAGACAAACTACAAGGAGCAGTTTTTC
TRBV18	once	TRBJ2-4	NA	CASSPSDSPKNIQYF	TGTGCCAGCTCACCCTCGGACAGTCCCAAAAACATTCAGTACTTC
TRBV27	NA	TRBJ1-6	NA	CASSSTPGAHSPLHF	TGTGCCAGCAGTTCTACTCCGGGAGCCCATTCACCCCTCCACTTT
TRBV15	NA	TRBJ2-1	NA	CATSRDREFGNEQFF	TGTGCCACCAGCAGAGATAGGGAATTTGGCAATGAGCAGTTCTTC
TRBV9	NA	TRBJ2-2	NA	CASSILPSAGELFF	TGTGCCAGCAGCATCCTCCCTAGCGCCGGGGAGCTGTTTTTT
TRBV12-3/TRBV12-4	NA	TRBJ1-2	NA	CASSSLVGSYGYTF	TGTGCCAGCAGCTCTCTTGTGGGGAGCTATGGCTACACCTTC
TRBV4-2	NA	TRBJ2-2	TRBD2	CASSRRLAGGRGGKTGEPFF	TGTGCCAGCAGCCGCCGACTAGCGGGGGGCCGAGGGGGGAAAACCGGGGAGCCGTTTTTT
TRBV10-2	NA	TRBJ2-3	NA	CASSEGLTRTDTQYF	TGCGCCAGCAGTGAGGGGCTGACTCGCACAGATACGCAGTATTTT
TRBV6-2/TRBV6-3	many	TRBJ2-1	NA	CASSSQSLSVEQFF	TGTGCCAGCAGTTCTCAATCCCTGAGTGTTGAGCAGTTCTTC
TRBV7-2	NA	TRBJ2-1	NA	CASSLGSAGAYEQFF	TGTGCCAGCAGCTTAGGGTCGGCGGGGGCGTATGAGCAGTTCTTC
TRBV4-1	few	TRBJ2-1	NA	CASSQVRGTSYNEQFF	TGCGCCAGCAGCCAAGTTCGGGGGACTTCATACAATGAGCAGTTCTTC
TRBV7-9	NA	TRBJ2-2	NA	CASSPLTVNTGELFF	TGTGCCAGCAGCCCCCTGACAGTGAACACCGGGGAGCTGTTTTTT
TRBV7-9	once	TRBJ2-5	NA	CASSSGGWTQYF	TGTGCCAGCAGCTCCGGTGGATGGACCCAGTACTTC
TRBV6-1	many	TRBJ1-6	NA	CASSEASSSSPLHF	TGTGCCAGCAGTGAAGCTAGCAGCTCTTCACCCCTCCACTTT
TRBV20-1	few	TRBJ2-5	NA	CSARDDSQSETQYF	TGCAGTGCTAGAGATGATTCGCAGTCGGAGACCCAGTACTTC
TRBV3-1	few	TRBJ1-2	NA	CASSQDGGTGYTF	TGTGCCAGCAGCCAAGATGGCGGTACAGGCTACACCTTC
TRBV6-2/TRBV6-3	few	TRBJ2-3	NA	CASSYSIVLSDQPTDTQYF	TGTGCCAGCAGTTACTCGATTGTCTTGTCAGACCAACCGACAGATACGCAGTATTTT
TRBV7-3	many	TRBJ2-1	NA	CASSRETGEQFF	TGTGCCAGCAGCCGAGAAACAGGGGAGCAGTTCTTC
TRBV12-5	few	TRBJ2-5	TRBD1	CASGLGSGTGEYEQYF	TGTGCTAGTGGTTTGGGTTCCGGGACAGGGGAATATGAGCAGTACTTC
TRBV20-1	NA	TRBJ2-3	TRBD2	CSARASGGGDTQYF	TGCAGTGCTAGGGCTAGCGGGGGGGGAGATACGCAGTATTTT
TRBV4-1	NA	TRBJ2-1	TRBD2	CASSPIGLAGGTSPTNEQFF	TGCGCCAGCAGCCCCATTGGGCTAGCGGGGGGGACTTCTCCTACGAATGAGCAGTTCTTC
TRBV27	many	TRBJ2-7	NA	CASSTGLRSSEQYF	TGTGCCAGCAGCACAGGACTCCGCTCGTCCGAGCAGTACTTC
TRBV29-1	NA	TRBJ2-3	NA	CSAGGGADDTQYF	TGCAGCGCCGGAGGGGGAGCCGACGATACGCAGTATTTT
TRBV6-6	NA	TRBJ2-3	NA	CASSYFSRGSTDTQYF	TGTGCCAGCAGTTACTTTTCGAGGGGGAGCACAGATACGCAGTATTTT
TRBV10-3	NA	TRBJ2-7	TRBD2	CAISPGGQQYF	TGTGCCATCAGTCCGGGGGGGCAGCAGTACTTC
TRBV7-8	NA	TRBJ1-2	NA	CASSFSGYSDYGYTF	TGTGCCAGCAGCTTCTCAGGGTATTCTGACTATGGCTACACCTTC
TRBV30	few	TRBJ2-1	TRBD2	CAWAPGTSSYNEQFF	TGTGCCTGGGCCCCCGGGACTAGCTCCTACAATGAGCAGTTCTTC
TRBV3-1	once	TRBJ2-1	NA	CASSQGPAEFF	TGTGCCAGCAGCCAAGGCCCGGCAGAGTTCTTC
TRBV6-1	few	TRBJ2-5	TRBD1	CASSPSGQAQETQYF	TGTGCCAGCAGTCCAAGCGGACAGGCGCAAGAGACCCAGTACTTC
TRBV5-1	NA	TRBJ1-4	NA	CASSSGTIGVDEKLFF	TGCGCCAGCAGCTCCGGGACAATTGGCGTTGACGAAAAACTGTTTTTT
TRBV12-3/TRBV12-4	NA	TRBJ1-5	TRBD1	CASSQGQGFRQPQHF	TGTGCCAGCAGTCAAGGACAGGGATTTAGGCAGCCCCAGCATTTT
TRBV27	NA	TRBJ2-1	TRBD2	CASSLETSGPYNEQFF	TGTGCCAGCAGTTTAGAGACTAGCGGGCCGTACAATGAGCAGTTCTTC
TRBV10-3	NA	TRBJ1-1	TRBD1	CAITGTVNTEAFF	TGTGCCATCACTGGGACAGTGAACACTGAAGCTTTCTTT
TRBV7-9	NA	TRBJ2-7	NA	CASSLFLGTGWNEQYF	TGTGCCAGCAGCTTATTCCTGGGTACCGGGTGGAACGAGCAGTACTTC
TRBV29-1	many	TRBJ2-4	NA	CSVVNPVAKNIQYF	TGCAGCGTTGTAAACCCGGTAGCCAAAAACATTCAGTACTTC
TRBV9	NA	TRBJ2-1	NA	CASSVGDEQFF	TGTGCCAGCAGCGTAGGAGATGAGCAGTTCTTC
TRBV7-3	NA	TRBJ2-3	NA	CASKKDFTDTQYF	TGTGCCAGCAAAAAGGACTTCACAGATACGCAGTATTTT
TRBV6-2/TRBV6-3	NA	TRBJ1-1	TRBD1	CASSHLPGQGALNTEAFF	TGTGCCAGCAGCCACCTGCCGGGACAGGGGGCACTCAACACTGAAGCTTTCTTT
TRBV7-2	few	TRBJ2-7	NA	CASSSAAGKSEQYF	TGTGCCAGCAGCTCGGCGGCAGGGAAAAGCGAGCAGTACTTC
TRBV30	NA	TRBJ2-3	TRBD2	CAWSLAGGLTDTQYF	TGTGCCTGGAGTCTAGCGGGGGGACTCACAGATACGCAGTATTTT
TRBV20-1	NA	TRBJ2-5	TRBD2	CSASSSGLAGGMQETQYF	TGCAGTGCTAGCAGTTCGGGACTAGCGGGGGGGATGCAAGAGACCCAGTACTTC
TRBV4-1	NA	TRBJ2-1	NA	CANSQVQGRYNEQFF	TGCGCCAACAGCCAAGTCCAGGGGCGCTACAATGAGCAGTTCTTC
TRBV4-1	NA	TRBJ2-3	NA	CASSQDPGLRTSTDTQYF	TGCGCCAGCAGCCAAGATCCCGGACTTAGGACTAGCACAGATACGCAGTATTTT
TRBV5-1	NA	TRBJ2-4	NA	CASSLADHLTDIQYF	TGCGCCAGCAGCTTGGCCGATCATCTTACGGACATTCAGTACTTC
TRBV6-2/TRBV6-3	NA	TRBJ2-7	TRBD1	CASSDRDGSYEQYF	TGTGCCAGCAGTGACAGGGACGGCTCCTACGAGCAGTACTTC
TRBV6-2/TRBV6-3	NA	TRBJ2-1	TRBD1	CASRPRGLDNEQFF	TGTGCCAGCAGGCCCAGGGGGCTCGACAATGAGCAGTTCTTC
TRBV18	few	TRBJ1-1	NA	CASSPKRDTEAFF	TGTGCCAGCTCACCAAAGAGGGACACTGAAGCTTTCTTT
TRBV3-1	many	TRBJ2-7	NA	CASSQVKGEQYF	TGTGCCAGCAGCCAAGTGAAGGGCGAGCAGTACTTC
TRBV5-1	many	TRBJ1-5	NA	CASSLAAGNQPQHF	TGCGCCAGCAGCTTGGCGGCAGGTAATCAGCCCCAGCATTTT
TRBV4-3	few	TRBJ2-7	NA	CASSQDLRGGPIHEQYF	TGCGCCAGCAGCCAAGATCTGCGAGGGGGGCCCATCCACGAGCAGTACTTC
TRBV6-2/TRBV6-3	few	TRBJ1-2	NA	CASSPLTATYGYTF	TGTGCCAGCAGCCCTCTGACAGCCACCTATGGCTACACCTTC
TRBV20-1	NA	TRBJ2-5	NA	CSARVASQGTQYF	TGCAGTGCTAGAGTCGCGAGCCAAGGGACCCAGTACTTC
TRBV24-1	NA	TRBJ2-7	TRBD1	CATSERPGQGAYEQYF	TGTGCCACCAGTGAGCGCCCGGGACAGGGGGCTTACGAGCAGTACTTC
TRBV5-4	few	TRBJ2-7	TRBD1	CASSTPGQGYEQYF	TGTGCCAGCAGTACGCCGGGACAGGGCTACGAGCAGTACTTC
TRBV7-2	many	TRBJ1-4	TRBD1	CASSPVLDRGEKLFF	TGTGCCAGCAGCCCAGTCCTAGACAGGGGTGAAAAACTGTTTTTT
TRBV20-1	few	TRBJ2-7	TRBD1	CSAYDRDRGSYEQYF	TGCAGTGCTTACGACCGGGACAGGGGGTCGTACGAGCAGTACTTC